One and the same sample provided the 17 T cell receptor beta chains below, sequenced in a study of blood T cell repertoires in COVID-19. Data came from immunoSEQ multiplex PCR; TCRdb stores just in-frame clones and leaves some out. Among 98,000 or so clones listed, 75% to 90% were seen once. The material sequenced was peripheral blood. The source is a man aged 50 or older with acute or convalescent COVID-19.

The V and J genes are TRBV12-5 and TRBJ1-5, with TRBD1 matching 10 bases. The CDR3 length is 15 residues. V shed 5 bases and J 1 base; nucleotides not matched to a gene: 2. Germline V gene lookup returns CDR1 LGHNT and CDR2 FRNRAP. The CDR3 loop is CASGLGQGSNQPQHF. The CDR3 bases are TGTGCTAGTGGTCTGGGACAGGGGAGCAATCAGCCCCAGCATTTT. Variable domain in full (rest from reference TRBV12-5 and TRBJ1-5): DARVTQTPRHKVTEMGQEVTMRCQPILGHNTVFWYRQTMMQGLELLAYFRNRAPLDDSGMPKDRFSAEMPDATLATLKIQPSEPRDSAVYFCASGLGQGSNQPQHFGDGTRLSIL.

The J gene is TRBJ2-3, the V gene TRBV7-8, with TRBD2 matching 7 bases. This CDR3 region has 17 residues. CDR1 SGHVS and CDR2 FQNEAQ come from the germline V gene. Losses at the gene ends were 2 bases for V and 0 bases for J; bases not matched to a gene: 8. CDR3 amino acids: CASSLPLASGSTDTQYF. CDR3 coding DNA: TGTGCCAGCAGCTTACCCCTCGCTAGCGGAAGCACAGATACGCAGTATTTT.

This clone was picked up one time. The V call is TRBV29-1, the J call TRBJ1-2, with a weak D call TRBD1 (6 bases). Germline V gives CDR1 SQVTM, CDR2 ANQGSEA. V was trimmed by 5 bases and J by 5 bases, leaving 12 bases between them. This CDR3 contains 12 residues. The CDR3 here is CSVRRTEYGYTF. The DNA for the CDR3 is TGCAGCGTTCGCCGGACAGAGTATGGCTACACCTTC.

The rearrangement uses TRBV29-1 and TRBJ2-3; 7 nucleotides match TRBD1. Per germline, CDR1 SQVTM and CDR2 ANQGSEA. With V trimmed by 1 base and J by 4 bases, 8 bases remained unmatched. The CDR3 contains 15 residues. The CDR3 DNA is TGCAGCGTTGAAGGGGGCAGGGGGTTGGCAGATACGCAGTATTTT. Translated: CSVEGGRGLADTQYF.

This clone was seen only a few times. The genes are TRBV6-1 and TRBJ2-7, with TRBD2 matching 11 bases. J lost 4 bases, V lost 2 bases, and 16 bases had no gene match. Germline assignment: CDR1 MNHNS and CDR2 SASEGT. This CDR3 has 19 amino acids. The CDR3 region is CASSEIATSGTLLVYEQYF. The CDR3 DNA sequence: TGTGCCAGCAGTGAAATCGCGACTAGCGGGACCCTCCTTGTATACGAGCAGTACTTC.

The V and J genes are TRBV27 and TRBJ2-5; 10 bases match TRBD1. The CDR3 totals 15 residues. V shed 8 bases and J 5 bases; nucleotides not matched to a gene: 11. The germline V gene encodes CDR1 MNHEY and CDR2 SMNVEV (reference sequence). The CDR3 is CASASPGTGVETQYF. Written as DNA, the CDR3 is TGTGCCAGCGCATCTCCCGGGACAGGGGTCGAGACCCAGTACTTC.

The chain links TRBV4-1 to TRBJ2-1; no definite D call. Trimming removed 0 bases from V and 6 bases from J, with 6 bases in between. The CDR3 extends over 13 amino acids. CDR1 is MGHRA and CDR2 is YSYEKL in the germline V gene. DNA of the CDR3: TGCGCCAGCAGCCAAGAGCGCGGCAATGAGCAGTTCTTC. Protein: CASSQERGNEQFF.

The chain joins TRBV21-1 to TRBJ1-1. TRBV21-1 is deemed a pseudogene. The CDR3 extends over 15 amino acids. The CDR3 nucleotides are TGTGCCAGCAGCAAAGTTCAGTCGGAGCCGCCTGAAGCTTTCTTT. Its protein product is CASSKVQSEPPEAFF.

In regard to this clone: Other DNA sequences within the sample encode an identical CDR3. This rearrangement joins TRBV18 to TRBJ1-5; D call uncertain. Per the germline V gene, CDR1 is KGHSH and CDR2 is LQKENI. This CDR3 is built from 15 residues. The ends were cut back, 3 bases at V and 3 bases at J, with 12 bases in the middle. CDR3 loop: CASSPSGGNNQPQHF. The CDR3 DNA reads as TGTGCCAGCTCACCCTCGGGAGGGAACAATCAGCCCCAGCATTTT.

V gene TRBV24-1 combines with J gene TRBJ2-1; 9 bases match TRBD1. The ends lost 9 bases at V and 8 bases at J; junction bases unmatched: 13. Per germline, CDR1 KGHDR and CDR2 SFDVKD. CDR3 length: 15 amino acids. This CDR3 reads CATAKVGQGQDEQFF. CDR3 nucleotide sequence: TGTGCCACCGCCAAGGTGGGACAGGGTCAGGATGAGCAGTTCTTC.

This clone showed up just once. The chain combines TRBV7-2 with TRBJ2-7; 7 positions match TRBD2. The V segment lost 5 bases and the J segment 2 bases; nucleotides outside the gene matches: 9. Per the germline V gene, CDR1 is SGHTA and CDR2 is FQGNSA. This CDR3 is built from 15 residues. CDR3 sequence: CASSQLGLPPYEQYF. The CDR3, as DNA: TGTGCCAGCAGCCAACTGGGACTACCACCCTACGAGCAGTACTTC.

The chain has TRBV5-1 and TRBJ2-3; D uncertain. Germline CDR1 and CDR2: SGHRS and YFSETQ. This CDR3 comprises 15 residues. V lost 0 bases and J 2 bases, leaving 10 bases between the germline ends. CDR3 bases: TGCGCCAGCAGCTTGGCCGAGTTAGTCACAGATACGCAGTATTTT. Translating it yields CASSLAELVTDTQYF.

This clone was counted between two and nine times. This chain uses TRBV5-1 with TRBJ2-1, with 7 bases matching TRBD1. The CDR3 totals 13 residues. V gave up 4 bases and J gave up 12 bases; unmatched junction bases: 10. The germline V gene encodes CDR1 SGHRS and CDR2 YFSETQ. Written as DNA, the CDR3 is TGCGCCAGCAGCAGGACAGGTGAAATGGGGCAGTTCTTC. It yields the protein CASSRTGEMGQFF.

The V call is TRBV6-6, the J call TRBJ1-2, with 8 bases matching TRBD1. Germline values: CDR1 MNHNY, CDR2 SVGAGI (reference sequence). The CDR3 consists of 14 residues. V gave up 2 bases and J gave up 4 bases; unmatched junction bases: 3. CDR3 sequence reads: CASSYAGGSYGYTF. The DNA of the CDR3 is TGTGCCAGCAGTTACGCAGGGGGCAGCTATGGCTACACCTTC.

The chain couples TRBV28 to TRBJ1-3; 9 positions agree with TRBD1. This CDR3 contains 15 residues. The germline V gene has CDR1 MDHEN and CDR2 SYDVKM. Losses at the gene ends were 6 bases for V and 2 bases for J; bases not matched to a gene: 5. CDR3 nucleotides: TGTGCCAGCAGACCCGGGACAGGGCCTGGAAACACCATATATTTT. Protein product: CASRPGTGPGNTIYF.

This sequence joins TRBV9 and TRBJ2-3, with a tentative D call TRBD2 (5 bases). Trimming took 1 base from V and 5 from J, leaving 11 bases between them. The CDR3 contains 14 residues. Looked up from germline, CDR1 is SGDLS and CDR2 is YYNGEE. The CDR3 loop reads CASSVRLAGDTQYF. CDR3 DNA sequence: TGTGCCAGCAGCGTAAGGCTAGCTGGAGATACGCAGTATTTT.

In nucleotides, the CDR3 is TGTGCCAGTAGTATAGGGCCATCACCTTACAATGAGCAGTTCTTC. Protein product: CASSIGPSPYNEQFF. The V call is TRBV19, the J call TRBJ2-1; no clear D. The V gene lost 1 base and the J gene lost 4 bases, with 11 bases spanning the gap. The CDR3 contains 15 residues. CDR1 is LNHDA and CDR2 is SQIVND in the germline V gene (reference sequence).